These T cell receptor beta chains were read from a single sample in a study of cytomegalovirus exposure and HLA in healthy donors. Only in-frame clones appear in the TCRdb table, and some are missing; sequencing was by immunoSEQ multiplex PCR. The repertoire holds roughly 120,000 clones, with roughly 80% as singletons. What was sequenced was PBMCs. The receptor source for this set is a woman aged 40 to 50 in good health and CMV-seropositive. Each CDR3 is given with its conserved first and last residue. Fields, in order: V gene, D gene, clone size, J gene, CDR3 length, CDR3 protein, CDR3 DNA. A D gene is named only where the DNA matches it firmly. Clone size is not always given. Where it is, it says once, few, many or a class for expanded clones.

TRBV6-5,NA,NA,TRBJ1-6,14,CASSYSTTKSPLHF,TGTGCCAGCAGTTACTCAACCACAAAATCACCCCTCCACTTT
TRBV2,NA,NA,TRBJ2-1,14,CASSPRDSGDEQFF,TGTGCCAGCAGTCCTCGGGACTCAGGCGATGAGCAGTTCTTC
TRBV5-1,TRBD1,NA,TRBJ1-6,16,CASSGGQGVGGSPLHF,TGCGCCAGCAGCGGGGGACAGGGAGTGGGGGGATCACCCCTCCACTTT
TRBV5-6,NA,NA,TRBJ2-5,16,CASSRRDLGIKETQYF,TGTGCCAGCAGCCGGCGGGATCTGGGCATAAAAGAGACCCAGTACTTC
TRBV19,TRBD1,NA,TRBJ1-6,16,CASSIGRDRVNSPLHF,TGTGCCAGTAGTATAGGTAGGGACAGGGTAAATTCACCCCTCCACTTT
TRBV7-9,NA,NA,TRBJ2-7,14,CASSSPADFYEQYF,TGTGCCAGCAGCTCCCCAGCGGACTTCTACGAGCAGTACTTC
TRBV11-2,TRBD1,NA,TRBJ2-7,16,CASSSWRDRGTYEQYF,TGTGCCAGCAGCTCCTGGCGGGACAGGGGGACCTACGAGCAGTACTTC
TRBV18,NA,NA,TRBJ1-1,14,CASSPDSGNPEAFF,TGTGCCAGCTCACCGGATTCGGGGAACCCTGAAGCTTTCTTT
TRBV9,TRBD1,NA,TRBJ1-1,15,CASSVTQGGGTEAFF,TGTGCCAGCAGCGTAACCCAGGGGGGCGGCACTGAAGCTTTCTTT
TRBV7-2,NA,few,TRBJ2-1,12,CASSYRDPLQFF,TGTGCCAGCAGCTACAGGGATCCTCTGCAGTTCTTC
TRBV7-9,NA,NA,TRBJ2-1,17,CASSLERSHRIQNEQFF,TGTGCCAGCAGCTTAGAAAGAAGTCACAGGATCCAAAATGAGCAGTTCTTC
TRBV29-1,NA,NA,TRBJ2-1,13,CSVDPSTVGEQFF,TGCAGCGTTGATCCTAGCACAGTGGGTGAGCAGTTCTTC
TRBV19,TRBD1,NA,TRBJ1-1,15,CASSPLEGAAAEAFF,TGTGCCAGTAGTCCCCTGGAGGGGGCCGCGGCCGAAGCTTTCTTT
TRBV19,NA,NA,TRBJ1-2,13,CASERGANYGYTF,TGTGCCAGCGAACGTGGAGCCAACTATGGCTACACCTTC
TRBV18,NA,few,TRBJ2-6,18,CASSLAGSYNSGANVLTF,TGTGCCAGCTCACTCGCAGGGTCCTACAACTCTGGGGCCAACGTCCTGACTTTC
TRBV9,TRBD1,NA,TRBJ2-2,15,CASSVTGGNTGELFF,TGTGCCAGCAGCGTCACAGGGGGCAACACCGGGGAGCTGTTTTTT
TRBV19,TRBD1,NA,TRBJ1-5,15,CASSTGTGGGQPQHF,TGTGCCAGTAGTACCGGGACAGGGGGGGGTCAGCCCCAGCATTTT
TRBV5-1,NA,NA,TRBJ1-2,13,CASKEDINYGYTF,TGCGCCAGCAAGGAAGACATCAACTATGGCTACACCTTC
TRBV4-1,NA,NA,TRBJ1-3,15,CASSLSQGSGNTIYF,TGCGCCAGCAGCCTTTCTCAGGGCTCTGGAAACACCATATATTTT
TRBV27,NA,NA,TRBJ1-2,15,CASSNRRAPYYGYTF,TGTGCCAGCAGTAACCGGAGGGCTCCCTACTATGGCTACACCTTC
TRBV10-3,TRBD2,few,TRBJ2-7,13,CAISTVRGDEQYF,TGTGCCATCAGTACGGTTCGGGGGGACGAGCAGTACTTC
TRBV4-1,NA,NA,TRBJ1-2,15,CASSQEGGPNYGYTF,TGCGCCAGCAGCCAGGAAGGGGGACCTAACTATGGCTACACCTTC
TRBV11-2,NA,NA,TRBJ1-3,15,CASSLSPNSGNTIYF,TGTGCCAGCAGCTTAAGCCCGAACTCTGGAAACACCATATATTTT
TRBV10-3,NA,once,TRBJ2-7,14,CAISDGGRGNEQYF,TGTGCCATCAGTGACGGGGGACGGGGGAACGAGCAGTACTTC
TRBV11-2,NA,NA,TRBJ2-7,12,CASSLSVYEQYF,TGTGCCAGCAGCTTATCAGTGTACGAGCAGTACTTC
TRBV19,TRBD1,NA,TRBJ1-2,14,CASSMGQGNYGYTF,TGTGCCAGTAGTATGGGACAGGGCAACTATGGCTACACCTTC
TRBV29-1,TRBD1,NA,TRBJ2-7,13,CSAETGGFQEQYF,TGCAGCGCCGAGACAGGGGGCTTTCAAGAGCAGTACTTC
TRBV7-9,NA,NA,TRBJ1-1,12,CTSSPTGPEAFF,TGTACCAGCAGCCCAACAGGACCTGAAGCTTTCTTT
TRBV7-2,TRBD2,few,TRBJ2-2,16,CASSRRTSGVAGELFF,TGTGCCAGCAGCCGCCGGACTAGCGGGGTGGCCGGGGAGCTGTTTTTT
TRBV5-1,NA,NA,TRBJ2-7,15,CASSLASLASYEQYF,TGCGCCAGCAGCTTGGCTAGCCTAGCTTCCTACGAGCAGTACTTC
TRBV2,TRBD1,NA,TRBJ1-6,14,CASSLTGNNSPLHF,TGTGCCAGCAGTTTGACAGGGAATAATTCACCCCTCCACTTT
TRBV5-4,NA,NA,TRBJ1-1,14,CASSLDRGRTEAFF,TGTGCCAGCAGCTTGGATCGGGGTCGCACTGAAGCTTTCTTT
TRBV19,TRBD1,NA,TRBJ1-5,16,CASREQGAGFNQPQHF,TGTGCCAGTCGGGAACAGGGGGCGGGTTTTAATCAGCCCCAGCATTTT
TRBV4-2,TRBD2,few,TRBJ2-7,15,CASSRTSGGSYEQYF,TGTGCCAGCAGCCGCACTAGCGGGGGATCCTACGAGCAGTACTTC
TRBV10-3,NA,NA,TRBJ1-6,13,CAISGEINSPLHF,TGTGCCATCAGTGGGGAGATCAATTCACCCCTCCACTTT
TRBV9,TRBD1,few,TRBJ2-1,18,CASSVQGATTTSRNEQFF,TGTGCCAGCAGCGTACAGGGGGCCACTACTACTTCTAGGAATGAGCAGTTCTTC
TRBV25-1,TRBD1,NA,TRBJ1-4,15,CASSESGTGREKLFF,TGTGCCAGCAGTGAATCGGGGACAGGGCGCGAAAAACTGTTTTTT
TRBV19,TRBD1,NA,TRBJ1-1,13,CASSGTGDTEAFF,TGTGCCAGTAGTGGGACAGGGGACACTGAAGCTTTCTTT
TRBV18,TRBD1,few,TRBJ2-7,15,CASSPDQTGGYEQYF,TGTGCCAGCTCACCCGACCAGACAGGGGGCTACGAGCAGTACTTC
TRBV18,TRBD2,NA,TRBJ2-5,16,CASSLMEAGGRETQYF,TGTGCCAGCTCACTCATGGAAGCGGGGGGGCGAGAGACCCAGTACTTC
TRBV7-8,NA,NA,TRBJ2-7,17,CASSLAWGGKESYEQYF,TGTGCCAGCAGCTTAGCGTGGGGCGGGAAAGAATCCTACGAGCAGTACTTC
TRBV5-1,NA,NA,TRBJ2-7,14,CASSTTADSYEQYF,TGCGCCAGCAGCACGACAGCTGACTCCTACGAGCAGTACTTC
TRBV5-5,TRBD1,NA,TRBJ1-3,18,CASSDAPGRTGTGNTIYF,TGTGCCAGCAGCGACGCCCCGGGCCGGACAGGGACTGGAAACACCATATATTTT
TRBV18,TRBD2,NA,TRBJ2-3,16,CASSPGLAGSTDTQYF,TGTGCCAGCTCACCGGGACTAGCGGGGAGCACAGATACGCAGTATTTT
TRBV4-3,NA,NA,TRBJ1-6,18,CASSQGLDGVGVDSPLHF,TGCGCCAGCAGCCAAGGCCTAGACGGAGTCGGGGTAGATTCACCCCTCCACTTT
TRBV2,NA,NA,TRBJ2-5,14,CASSDRGLVETQYF,TGTGCCAGCAGTGATCGGGGTCTTGTAGAGACCCAGTACTTC
TRBV28,TRBD2,NA,TRBJ2-3,14,CASRRGGRTDTQYF,TGTGCCAGCAGACGGGGGGGCCGTACAGATACGCAGTATTTT
TRBV19,NA,NA,TRBJ2-1,17,CASSDPSDWSSYNEQFF,TGTGCCAGTAGTGACCCCTCGGACTGGAGCTCCTACAATGAGCAGTTCTTC
TRBV5-6,NA,NA,TRBJ2-1,11,CASSSYNEQFF,TGTGCCAGCAGCTCGTACAATGAGCAGTTCTTC
TRBV5-1,NA,once,TRBJ1-1,14,CASSLSSQWQEAFF,TGCGCCAGCAGCTTGTCTAGTCAGTGGCAGGAAGCTTTCTTT
TRBV5-1,TRBD1,NA,TRBJ1-4,18,CASSLGSNLQGADEKLFF,TGCGCCAGCAGCTTGGGATCAAACTTACAGGGGGCTGATGAAAAACTGTTTTTT
TRBV4-1,NA,NA,TRBJ2-6,18,CASSRSRDIPSGANVLTF,TGCGCCAGCAGCCGCTCCCGGGACATCCCCTCTGGGGCCAACGTCCTGACTTTC